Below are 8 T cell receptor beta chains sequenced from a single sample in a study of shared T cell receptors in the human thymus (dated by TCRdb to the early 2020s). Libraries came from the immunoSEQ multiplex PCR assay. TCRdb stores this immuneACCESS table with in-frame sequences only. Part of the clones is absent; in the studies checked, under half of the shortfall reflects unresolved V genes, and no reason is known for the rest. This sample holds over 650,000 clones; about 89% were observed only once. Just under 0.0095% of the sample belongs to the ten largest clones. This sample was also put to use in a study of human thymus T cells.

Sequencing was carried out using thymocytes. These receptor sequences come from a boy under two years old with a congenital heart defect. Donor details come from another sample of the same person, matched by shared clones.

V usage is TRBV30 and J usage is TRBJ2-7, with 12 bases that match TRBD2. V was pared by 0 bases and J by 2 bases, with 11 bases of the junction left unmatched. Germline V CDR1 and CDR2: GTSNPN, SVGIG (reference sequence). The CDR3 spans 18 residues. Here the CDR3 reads CAWSVMLTSGRLTYEQYF. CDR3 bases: TGTGCCTGGAGTGTAATGTTGACTAGCGGGAGACTTACCTACGAGCAGTACTTC.

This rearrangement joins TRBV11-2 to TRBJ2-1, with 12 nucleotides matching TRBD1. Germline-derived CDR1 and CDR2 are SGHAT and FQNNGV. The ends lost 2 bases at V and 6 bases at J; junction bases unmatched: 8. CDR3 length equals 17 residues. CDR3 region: CASSLRDRGLHSNEQFF. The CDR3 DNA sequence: TGTGCCAGCAGCTTACGGGACAGGGGGCTTCATTCCAATGAGCAGTTCTTC.

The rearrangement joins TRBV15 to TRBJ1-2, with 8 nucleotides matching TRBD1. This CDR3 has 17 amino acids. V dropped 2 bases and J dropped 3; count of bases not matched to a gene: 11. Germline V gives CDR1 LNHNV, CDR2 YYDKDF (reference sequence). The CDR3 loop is CATSRLIPLQGDYGYTF. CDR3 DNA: TGTGCCACCAGCAGACTGATCCCGTTACAGGGGGACTATGGCTACACCTTC. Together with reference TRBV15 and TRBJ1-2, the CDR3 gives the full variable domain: DAMVIQNPRYQVTQFGKPVTLSCSQTLNHNVMYWYQQKSSQAPKLLFHYYDKDFNNEADTPDNFQSRRPNTSFCFLDIRSPGLGDTAMYLCATSRLIPLQGDYGYTFGSGTRLTVV.

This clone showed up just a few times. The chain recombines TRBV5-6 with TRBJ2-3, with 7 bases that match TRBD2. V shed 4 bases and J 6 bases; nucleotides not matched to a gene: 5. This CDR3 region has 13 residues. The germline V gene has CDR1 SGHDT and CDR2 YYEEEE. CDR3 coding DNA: TGTGCCAGCAGCCGGGGGGTCTCGGATACGCAGTATTTT. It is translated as CASSRGVSDTQYF.

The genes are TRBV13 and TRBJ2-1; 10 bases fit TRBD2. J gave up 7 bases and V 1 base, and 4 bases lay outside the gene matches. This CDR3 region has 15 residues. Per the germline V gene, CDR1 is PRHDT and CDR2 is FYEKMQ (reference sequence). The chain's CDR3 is CASSLAAGGRNEQFF. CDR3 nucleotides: TGTGCCAGCAGCTTAGCAGCGGGAGGGCGGAATGAGCAGTTCTTC.

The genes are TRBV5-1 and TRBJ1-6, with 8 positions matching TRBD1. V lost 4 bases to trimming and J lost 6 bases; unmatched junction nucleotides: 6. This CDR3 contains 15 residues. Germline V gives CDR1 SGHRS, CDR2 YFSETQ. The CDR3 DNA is TGCGCCAGCAGCCGTCAGGGGGCGGTTAATTCACCCCTCCACTTT. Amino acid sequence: CASSRQGAVNSPLHF.

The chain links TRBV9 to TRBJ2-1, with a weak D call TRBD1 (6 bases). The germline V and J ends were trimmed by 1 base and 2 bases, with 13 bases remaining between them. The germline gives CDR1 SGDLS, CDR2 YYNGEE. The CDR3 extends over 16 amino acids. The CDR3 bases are TGTGCCAGCAGCGTACTACAGGGATCTACCTACAATGAGCAGTTCTTC. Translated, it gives CASSVLQGSTYNEQFF.

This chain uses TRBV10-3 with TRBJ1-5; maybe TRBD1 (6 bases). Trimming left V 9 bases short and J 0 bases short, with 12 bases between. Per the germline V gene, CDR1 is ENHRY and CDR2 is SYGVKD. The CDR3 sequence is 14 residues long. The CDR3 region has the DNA TGTGCCATATCGGGACACCCTAGCAATCAGCCCCAGCATTTT. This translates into CAISGHPSNQPQHF.